Listed here are 3 T cell receptor beta chains from one sample, sequenced in a study of CD8+ T cells in alopecia areata listed by TCRdb under 2018. The receptor library was made with the immunoSEQ multiplex PCR assay. For TCR sequencing, RNA was extracted from every sample and reverse transcribed into cDNA to serve as template. TCRdb holds this immuneACCESS table with in-frame rearrangements only. Some clones are missing; in checked studies, unresolved V genes explain under half, and the rest has no known cause. Here the sample lists about 5,800 clones, none seen once only. 25% to 30% of the sample lies in the top ten. The time point label, as the study defines it: mouse skin 6 weeks after grafting, around onset of hair loss. Here the sequenced sample was skin, taken at week 6. The receptor source for this set is a C3H/HeJ mouse with alopecia areata. In terms of MHC, this strain is H2-k.

This clone was counted at least ten times. Gene names refer to mouse genes. The missing CDR3 end, 4 residues past where the read stops, is filled in from the germline J gene. The chain links TRBV13-3 to TRBJ1-1, with 9 bases lining up with TRBD1. This CDR3 contains 14 residues. Germline CDR1 reads NNHDY; CDR2 reads SYVADS. The CDR3 protein is CASSDVGQGSEVFF. CDR3 DNA (partial): TGTGCCAGCAGTGATGTGGGACAGGGATCA.

This clone appeared many times. Gene names are the mouse ones. Here the CDR3 reads CASTPSAETLYF. The sequenced CDR3 bases are TGTGCTAGCACCCCTAGTGCAGAA. The chain links TRBV29 to TRBJ2-3, with D hard to call. The read halts 4 residues ahead of the CDR3 end, with the missing end drawn from the germline J gene. Germline V gene data show CDR1 as MSHET and CDR2 as SYDVDS. The CDR3 loop spans 12 amino acids. With 7 bases removed from V and 0 bases from J, the gap between germline ends came to 5 bases.

About this clone: Gene names denote mouse genes. The missing CDR3 end, 4 residues past where the read stops, is filled in from the germline J gene. This sequence joins TRBV13-3 and TRBJ2-7, with D possibly being TRBD1 (5 bases). Germline CDR1 is NNHDY and CDR2 is SYVADS. CDR3 length equals 12 residues. CDR3 region: CASSDRQYEQYF. The sequenced part of the CDR3 DNA is TGTGCCAGCAGTGATCGACAGTAT.